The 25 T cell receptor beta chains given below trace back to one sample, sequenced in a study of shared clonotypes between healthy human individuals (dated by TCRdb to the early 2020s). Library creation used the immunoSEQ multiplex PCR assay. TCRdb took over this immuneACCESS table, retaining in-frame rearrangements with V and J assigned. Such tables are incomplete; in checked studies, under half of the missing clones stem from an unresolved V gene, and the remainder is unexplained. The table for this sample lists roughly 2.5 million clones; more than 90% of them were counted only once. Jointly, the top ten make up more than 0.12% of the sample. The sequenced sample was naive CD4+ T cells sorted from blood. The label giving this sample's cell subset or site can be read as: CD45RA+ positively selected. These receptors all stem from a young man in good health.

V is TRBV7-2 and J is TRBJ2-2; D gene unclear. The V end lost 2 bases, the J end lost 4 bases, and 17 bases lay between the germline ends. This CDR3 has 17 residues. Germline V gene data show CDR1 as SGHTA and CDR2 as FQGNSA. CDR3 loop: CASSLRADIAATGELFF. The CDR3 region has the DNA TGTGCCAGCAGCTTACGGGCGGATATAGCCGCCACCGGGGAGCTGTTTTTT.

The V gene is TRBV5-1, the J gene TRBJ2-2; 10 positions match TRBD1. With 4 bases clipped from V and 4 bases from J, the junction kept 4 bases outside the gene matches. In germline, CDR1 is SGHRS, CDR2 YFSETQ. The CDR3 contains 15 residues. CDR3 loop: CASSPTGGSTGELFF. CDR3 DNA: TGCGCCAGCAGCCCGACAGGGGGCAGCACCGGGGAGCTGTTTTTT. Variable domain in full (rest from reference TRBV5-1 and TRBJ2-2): KAGVTQTPRYLIKTRGQQVTLSCSPISGHRSVSWYQQTPGQGLQFLFEYFSETQRNKGNFPGRFSGRQFSNSRSEMNVSTLELGDSALYLCASSPTGGSTGELFFGEGSRLTVL.

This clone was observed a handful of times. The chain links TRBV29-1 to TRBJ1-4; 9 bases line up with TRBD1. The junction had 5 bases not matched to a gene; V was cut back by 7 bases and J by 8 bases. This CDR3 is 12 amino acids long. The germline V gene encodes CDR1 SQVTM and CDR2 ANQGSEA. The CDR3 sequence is CSAYRGREKLFF. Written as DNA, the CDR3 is TGCAGCGCCTACAGGGGGCGCGAAAAACTGTTTTTT.

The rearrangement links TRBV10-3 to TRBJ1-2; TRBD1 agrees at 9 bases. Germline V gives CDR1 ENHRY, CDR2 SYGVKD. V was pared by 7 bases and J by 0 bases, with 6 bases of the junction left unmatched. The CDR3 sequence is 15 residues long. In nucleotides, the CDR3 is TGTGCCATCACGGAACGACAGGGGGCTAACTATGGCTACACCTTC. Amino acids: CAITERQGANYGYTF.

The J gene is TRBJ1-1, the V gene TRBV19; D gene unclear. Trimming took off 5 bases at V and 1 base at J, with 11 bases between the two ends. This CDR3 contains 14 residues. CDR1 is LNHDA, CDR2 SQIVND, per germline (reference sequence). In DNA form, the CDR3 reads TGTGCCAGTAGTGCCGGACGGTCGAACACTGAAGCTTTCTTT. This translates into CASSAGRSNTEAFF.

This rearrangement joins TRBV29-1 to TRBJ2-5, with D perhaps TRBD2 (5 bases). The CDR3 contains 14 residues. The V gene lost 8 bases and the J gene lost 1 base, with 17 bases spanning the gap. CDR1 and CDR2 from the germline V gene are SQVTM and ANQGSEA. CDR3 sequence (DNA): TGCAGCAGTTGGGGAGCCCCAGGCCAAGAGACCCAGTACTTC. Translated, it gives CSSWGAPGQETQYF. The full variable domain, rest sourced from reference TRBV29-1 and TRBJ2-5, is SAVISQKPSRDICQRGTSLTIQCQVDSQVTMMFWYRQQPGQSLTLIATANQGSEATYESGFVIDKFPISRPNLTFSTLTVSNMSPEDSSIYLCSSWGAPGQETQYFGPGTRLLVL.

This CDR3 reads CASSPGGTVPDTQYF. The CDR3 DNA is TGTGCCAGCAGCCCAGGAGGGACAGTTCCAGATACGCAGTATTTT. The rearrangement uses TRBV7-2 and TRBJ2-3, with D possibly being TRBD1 (7 bases). Trimming stripped 5 bases from V and 4 bases from J, with 16 bases between. Looked up from germline, CDR1 is SGHTA and CDR2 is FQGNSA. The CDR3 is made up of 15 amino acids.

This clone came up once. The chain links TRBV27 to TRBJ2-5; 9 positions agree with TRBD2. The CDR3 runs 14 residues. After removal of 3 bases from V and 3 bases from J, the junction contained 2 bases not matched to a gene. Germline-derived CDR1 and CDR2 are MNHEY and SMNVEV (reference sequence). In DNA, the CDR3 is TGTGCCAGCAGTTTTCAGCGGGGGGAAGAGACCCAGTACTTC. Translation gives CASSFQRGEETQYF.

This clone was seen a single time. CDR3 region: CASSYSTGGPVYEQYF. The CDR3 DNA reads as TGTGCCAGCAGTTACTCGACGGGCGGGCCGGTCTACGAGCAGTACTTC. V usage is TRBV6-5 and J usage is TRBJ2-7; D possibly corresponds to TRBD2 (5 bases). This CDR3 comprises 16 residues. The germline V and J ends were trimmed by 0 bases and 3 bases, with 15 bases remaining between them. Germline-derived CDR1 and CDR2 are MNHEY and SVGAGI.

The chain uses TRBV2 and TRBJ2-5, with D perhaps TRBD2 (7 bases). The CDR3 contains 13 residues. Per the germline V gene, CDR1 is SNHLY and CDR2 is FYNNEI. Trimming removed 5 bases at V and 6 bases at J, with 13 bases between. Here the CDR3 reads CASSPGGPQTQYF. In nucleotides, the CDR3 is TGTGCCAGCAGTCCCGGGGGGCCGCAGACCCAGTACTTC.

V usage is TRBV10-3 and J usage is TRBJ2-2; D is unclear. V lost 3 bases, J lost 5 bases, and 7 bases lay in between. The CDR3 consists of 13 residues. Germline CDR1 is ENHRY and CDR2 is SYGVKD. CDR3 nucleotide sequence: TGTGCCATCAGTGATTTCCCGACCGGGGAGCTGTTTTTT. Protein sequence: CAISDFPTGELFF.

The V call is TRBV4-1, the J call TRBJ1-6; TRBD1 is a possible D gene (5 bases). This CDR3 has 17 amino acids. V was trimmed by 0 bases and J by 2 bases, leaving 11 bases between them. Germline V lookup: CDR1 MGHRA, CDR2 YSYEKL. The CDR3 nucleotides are TGCGCCAGCAGCCAAGATCTCGACAGTGCCTATAATTCACCCCTCCACTTT. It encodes CASSQDLDSAYNSPLHF.

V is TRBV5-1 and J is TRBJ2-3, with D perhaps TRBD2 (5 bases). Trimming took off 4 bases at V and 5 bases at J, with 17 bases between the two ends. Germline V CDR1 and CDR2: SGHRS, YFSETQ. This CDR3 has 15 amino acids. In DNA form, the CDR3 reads TGCGCCAGCAGCCCCCTAGCAGGAGGCGGAGATACGCAGTATTTT. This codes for CASSPLAGGGDTQYF.

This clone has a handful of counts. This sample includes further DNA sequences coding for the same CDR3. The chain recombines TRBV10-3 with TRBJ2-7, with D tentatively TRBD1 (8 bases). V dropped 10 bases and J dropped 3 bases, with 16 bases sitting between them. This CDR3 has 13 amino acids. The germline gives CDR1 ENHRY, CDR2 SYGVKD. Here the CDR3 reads CATGQGGNYEQYF. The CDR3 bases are TGTGCCACTGGACAGGGAGGGAACTACGAGCAGTACTTC.

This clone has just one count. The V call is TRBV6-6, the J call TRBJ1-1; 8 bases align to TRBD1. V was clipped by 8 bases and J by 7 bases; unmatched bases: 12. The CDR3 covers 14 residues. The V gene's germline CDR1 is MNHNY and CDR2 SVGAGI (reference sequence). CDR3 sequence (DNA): TGTGCCAGCGTTAGGGGGACAGGAGCCTATGAAGCTTTCTTT. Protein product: CASVRGTGAYEAFF.

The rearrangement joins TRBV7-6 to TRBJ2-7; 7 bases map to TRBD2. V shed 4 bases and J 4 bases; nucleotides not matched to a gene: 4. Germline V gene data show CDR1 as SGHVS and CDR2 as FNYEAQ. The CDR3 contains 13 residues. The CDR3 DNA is TGTGCCAGCAGCTCCTTCGGGGGGTACGAGCAGTACTTC. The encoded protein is CASSSFGGYEQYF.

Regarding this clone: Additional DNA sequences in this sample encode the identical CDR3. The DNA of the CDR3 is TGTGCCAGCAGCTCGGGACGTAATAACTATGGCTACACCTTC. It yields the protein CASSSGRNNYGYTF. The V call is TRBV2, the J call TRBJ1-2; possible D gene TRBD1, 5 bases. CDR3 length: 14 amino acids. The V gene's germline CDR1 is SNHLY and CDR2 FYNNEI. V lost 6 bases, J lost 1 base, and 12 bases lay in between.

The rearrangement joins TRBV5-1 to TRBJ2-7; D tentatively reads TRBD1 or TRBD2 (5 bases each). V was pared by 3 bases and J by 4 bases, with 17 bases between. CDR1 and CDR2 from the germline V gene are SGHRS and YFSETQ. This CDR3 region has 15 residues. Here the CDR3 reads CASSSGRGEAYEQYF. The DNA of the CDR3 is TGCGCCAGCAGCTCGGGACGTGGAGAGGCGTACGAGCAGTACTTC.

The CDR3 reads CASSLDTYNEQFF. CDR3 DNA: TGTGCCAGCAGCTTAGACACCTACAATGAGCAGTTCTTC. This chain links TRBV7-9 with TRBJ2-1, with D unresolved. The CDR3 runs 13 residues. Germline V gene data show CDR1 as SEHNR and CDR2 as FQNEAQ (reference sequence). V lost 1 base, J lost 2 bases, and 3 bases lay in between.

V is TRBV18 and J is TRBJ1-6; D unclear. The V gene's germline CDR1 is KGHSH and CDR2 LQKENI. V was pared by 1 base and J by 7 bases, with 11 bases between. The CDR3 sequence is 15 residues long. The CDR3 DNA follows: TGTGCCAGCTCACCACTAGAGTCACGGAATTCACCCCTCCACTTT. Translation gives CASSPLESRNSPLHF. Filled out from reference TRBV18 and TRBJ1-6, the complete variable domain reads NAGVMQNPRHLVRRRGQEARLRCSPMKGHSHVYWYRQLPEEGLKFMVYLQKENIIDESGMPKERFSAEFPKEGPSILRIQQVVRGDSAAYFCASSPLESRNSPLHFGNGTRLTVT.

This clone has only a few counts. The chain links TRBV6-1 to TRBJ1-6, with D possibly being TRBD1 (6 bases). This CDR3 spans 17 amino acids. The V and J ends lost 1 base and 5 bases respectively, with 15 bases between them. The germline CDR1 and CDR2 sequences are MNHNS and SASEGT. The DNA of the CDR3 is TGTGCCAGCAGTGAAGGGTTCACAGGGTTGGATAATTCACCCCTCCACTTT. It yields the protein CASSEGFTGLDNSPLHF.

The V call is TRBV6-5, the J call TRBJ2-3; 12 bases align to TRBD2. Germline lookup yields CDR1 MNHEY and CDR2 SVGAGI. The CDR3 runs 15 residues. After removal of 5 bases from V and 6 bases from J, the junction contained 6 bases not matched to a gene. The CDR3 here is CASSGLAGKADTQYF. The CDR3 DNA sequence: TGTGCCAGCAGTGGACTAGCGGGAAAGGCGGATACGCAGTATTTT.

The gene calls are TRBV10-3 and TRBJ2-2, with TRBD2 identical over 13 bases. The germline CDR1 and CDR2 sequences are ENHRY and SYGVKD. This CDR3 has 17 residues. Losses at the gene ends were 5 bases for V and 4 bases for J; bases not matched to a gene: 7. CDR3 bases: TGTGCCATCAGTTGGACTAGCGGGAGTGTGACCACCGGGGAGCTGTTTTTT. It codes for CAISWTSGSVTTGELFF.

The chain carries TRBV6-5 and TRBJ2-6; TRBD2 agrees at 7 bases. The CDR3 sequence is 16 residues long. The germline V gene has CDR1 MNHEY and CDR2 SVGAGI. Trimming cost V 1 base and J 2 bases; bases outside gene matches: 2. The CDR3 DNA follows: TGTGCCAGCAGTTACTTGGGGGGGACTGGGGCCAACGTCCTGACTTTC. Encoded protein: CASSYLGGTGANVLTF.

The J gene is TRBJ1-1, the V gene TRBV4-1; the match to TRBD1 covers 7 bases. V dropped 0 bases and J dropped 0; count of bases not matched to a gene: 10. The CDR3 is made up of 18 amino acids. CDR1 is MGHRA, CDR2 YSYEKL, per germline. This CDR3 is CASSQEVLTGNLNTEAFF. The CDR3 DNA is TGCGCCAGCAGCCAAGAGGTCCTGACAGGGAACTTGAACACTGAAGCTTTCTTT.